Listed below are T cell receptor beta chains from one sample, sequenced in a study of glioma-infiltrating T cells after dendritic cell vaccination. Sequencing used immunoSEQ multiplex PCR; TCRdb keeps in-frame clones, though not all of them. The data hold tens of thousands of clones, with about 85% observed a single time. The source material was blood, sampled before dendritic cell vaccination. The receptors stem from a human donor with glioblastoma. The CDR3 runs from the conserved cysteine through the conserved F or W. Each record gives: J gene, clone size, V gene, D gene, CDR3 protein, CDR3 DNA. The D gene is left open where the match is weak. Not all rows give a size; the values are once, few, many and, for expanded clones, a class.

J: TRBJ1-2
size: few
V: TRBV29-1
D: .
CDR3: CSATGTGGHYGYTF
DNA: TGCAGCGCCACAGGGACGGGAGGTCACTATGGCTACACCTTC

J: TRBJ2-3
size: .
V: TRBV5-1
D: .
CDR3: CASSAGFSTDTQYF
DNA: TGCGCCAGCAGCGCAGGATTTAGCACAGATACGCAGTATTTT

J: TRBJ2-7
size: .
V: TRBV4-1
D: TRBD1
CDR3: CASSQDRGRSYEQYF
DNA: TGCGCCAGCAGCCAAGACAGGGGGCGATCCTACGAGCAGTACTTC

J: TRBJ1-3
size: few
V: TRBV7-2
D: TRBD1
CDR3: CASSPARGPRNTIYF
DNA: TGTGCCAGCAGCCCTGCGAGGGGGCCCAGAAACACCATATATTTT

J: TRBJ1-2
size: .
V: TRBV6-5
D: .
CDR3: CASHSRSGVDYGYTF
DNA: TGTGCTTCTCACTCTCGGTCGGGGGTTGACTATGGCTACACCTTC

J: TRBJ1-2
size: .
V: TRBV5-8
D: .
CDR3: CASSILGTSNYGYTF
DNA: TGTGCCAGCAGCATACTCGGGACTTCTAACTATGGCTACACCTTC

J: TRBJ1-5
size: .
V: TRBV7-2
D: .
CDR3: CASSDFLLSNQPQHF
DNA: TGTGCCAGCAGCGACTTCTTACTGAGCAATCAGCCCCAGCATTTT

J: TRBJ2-1
size: .
V: TRBV14
D: .
CDR3: CASSPLGSVYNEQFF
DNA: TGTGCCAGCAGCCCGCTGGGTAGCGTCTACAATGAGCAGTTCTTC

J: TRBJ2-7
size: .
V: TRBV5-1
D: TRBD1
CDR3: CASSLFGTDSYEQYF
DNA: TGCGCCAGCAGCTTATTCGGGACAGACTCCTACGAGCAGTACTTC

J: TRBJ1-2
size: few
V: TRBV6-1
D: .
CDR3: CASQKTTDSYGYTF
DNA: TGTGCCAGCCAGAAAACGACCGACTCCTATGGCTACACCTTC

J: TRBJ1-3
size: .
V: TRBV10-3
D: .
CDR3: CAISEGAALGNTIYF
DNA: TGTGCCATCAGTGAAGGGGCAGCCCTGGGAAACACCATATATTTT

J: TRBJ2-1
size: .
V: TRBV30
D: .
CDR3: CAWSVQDGNEQFF
DNA: TGTGCCTGGAGTGTACAAGACGGGAATGAGCAGTTCTTC

J: TRBJ1-2
size: .
V: TRBV12-2
D: .
CDR3: CASRLARRYYGYTF
DNA: TGTGCAAGTCGCTTAGCGCGCCGGTACTATGGCTACACCTTC

J: TRBJ2-1
size: .
V: TRBV4-2
D: TRBD2
CDR3: CASSQGGARDEQFF
DNA: TGTGCCAGCAGCCAGGGAGGGGCGCGGGATGAGCAGTTCTTC

J: TRBJ2-4
size: .
V: TRBV5-8
D: .
CDR3: CASSLSLGTYGAKNIQYF
DNA: TGTGCCAGCAGCTTATCCCTTGGGACTTATGGGGCCAAAAACATTCAGTACTTC

J: TRBJ2-3
size: .
V: TRBV5-1
D: TRBD2
CDR3: CASSLASGIEDTQYF
DNA: TGCGCCAGCAGCTTAGCTAGCGGGATAGAGGATACGCAGTATTTT

J: TRBJ2-1
size: .
V: TRBV7-3
D: .
CDR3: CASSPGGTANEQFF
DNA: TGTGCCAGCAGCCCAGGGGGGACGGCCAATGAGCAGTTCTTC

J: TRBJ2-3
size: .
V: TRBV7-3
D: TRBD2
CDR3: CASSPGTSGDTQYF
DNA: TGTGCCAGCAGTCCCGGGACTAGCGGGGATACGCAGTATTTT

J: TRBJ2-7
size: .
V: TRBV2
D: TRBD2
CDR3: CASRVPGRDEQYF
DNA: TGTGCCAGCAGGGTGCCCGGGAGGGACGAGCAGTACTTC

J: TRBJ2-7
size: .
V: TRBV7-2
D: TRBD2
CDR3: CASSSGPGTSGYEQYF
DNA: TGTGCCAGCAGCTCGGGACCCGGGACTAGCGGGTACGAGCAGTACTTC

J: TRBJ1-2
size: few
V: TRBV6-1
D: TRBD1
CDR3: CASSGQGQRYTF
DNA: TGTGCCAGCAGCGGACAGGGTCAGCGCTACACCTTC

J: TRBJ1-2
size: .
V: TRBV7-2
D: .
CDR3: CASSKSGYTF
DNA: TGTGCCAGCAGCAAGAGTGGCTACACCTTC

J: TRBJ2-5
size: .
V: TRBV30
D: .
CDR3: CAWSTLTMGETQYF
DNA: TGTGCCTGGAGTACTTTGACTATGGGAGAGACCCAGTACTTC

J: TRBJ2-5
size: .
V: TRBV6-1
D: .
CDR3: CASSEREGRQETQYF
DNA: TGTGCCAGCAGTGAAAGAGAGGGCAGGCAAGAGACCCAGTACTTC

J: TRBJ2-7
size: .
V: TRBV7-2
D: TRBD1
CDR3: CASSLDRGEQYF
DNA: TGTGCCAGCAGCTTAGACAGGGGGGAGCAGTACTTC

J: TRBJ1-4
size: .
V: TRBV5-8
D: TRBD1
CDR3: CASSRTGPNEKLFF
DNA: TGTGCCAGCAGCCGGACAGGGCCTAATGAAAAACTGTTTTTT

J: TRBJ1-4
size: .
V: TRBV10-3
D: TRBD1
CDR3: CAISTGGDNEKLFF
DNA: TGTGCCATCAGTACAGGGGGCGATAATGAAAAACTGTTTTTT

J: TRBJ1-1
size: .
V: TRBV7-2
D: .
CDR3: CASSWRWGDTEAFF
DNA: TGTGCCAGCAGCTGGAGGTGGGGGGATACTGAAGCTTTCTTT

J: TRBJ2-2
size: .
V: TRBV14
D: TRBD2
CDR3: CASSPLIVAGGSTGELFF
DNA: TGTGCCAGCAGCCCCCTGATAGTAGCGGGGGGGTCCACCGGGGAGCTGTTTTTT

J: TRBJ2-3
size: .
V: TRBV6-5
D: TRBD2
CDR3: CASSREGWGDTQYF
DNA: TGTGCCAGCAGCAGGGAGGGCTGGGGGGATACGCAGTATTTT

J: TRBJ1-2
size: .
V: TRBV6-6
D: TRBD1
CDR3: CASSYSIGTDGYTF
DNA: TGTGCCAGCAGTTACTCAATTGGGACAGATGGCTACACCTTC

J: TRBJ2-5
size: few
V: TRBV5-4
D: TRBD1
CDR3: CASSLAGYRGTQYF
DNA: TGTGCCAGCAGCTTGGCCGGTTACAGGGGGACCCAGTACTTC

J: TRBJ1-1
size: .
V: TRBV29-1
D: .
CDR3: CSVESQGNTEAFF
DNA: TGCAGCGTTGAATCACAGGGGAACACTGAAGCTTTCTTT

J: TRBJ2-1
size: .
V: TRBV9
D: .
CDR3: CASSAPGLLRFNEQFF
DNA: TGTGCCAGCAGCGCCCCAGGGTTATTGCGCTTCAATGAGCAGTTCTTC

J: TRBJ2-1
size: .
V: TRBV27
D: TRBD2
CDR3: CASSTEGGPRDEQFF
DNA: TGTGCCAGCTCGACGGAGGGAGGGCCGCGAGATGAGCAGTTCTTC

J: TRBJ2-7
size: .
V: TRBV6-5
D: TRBD1
CDR3: CASSEQDRYEQYF
DNA: TGTGCCAGCAGCGAACAGGACAGGTACGAGCAGTACTTC

J: TRBJ2-7
size: once
V: TRBV7-8
D: .
CDR3: CASSPLFEQYF
DNA: TGTGCCAGCAGCCCTCTTTTCGAGCAGTACTTC

J: TRBJ2-7
size: .
V: TRBV11-2
D: .
CDR3: CASSSEETFSYEQYF
DNA: TGTGCCAGCAGCAGCGAGGAGACTTTCTCCTACGAGCAGTACTTC

J: TRBJ1-2
size: once
V: TRBV7-9
D: .
CDR3: CASSLVVVGTGRVYGYTF
DNA: TGTGCCAGCAGCTTAGTGGTGGTTGGAACAGGGAGAGTCTATGGCTACACCTTC

J: TRBJ2-4
size: .
V: TRBV29-1
D: TRBD2
CDR3: CSVIGLEGINIQYF
DNA: TGCAGCGTCATTGGACTAGAAGGGATAAACATTCAGTACTTC

J: TRBJ2-7
size: .
V: TRBV5-1
D: .
CDR3: CASSLGGRTYEQYF
DNA: TGCGCCAGCAGCTTGGGGGGCCGTACCTACGAGCAGTACTTC

J: TRBJ2-5
size: .
V: TRBV6-5
D: TRBD2
CDR3: CASSYGASGKETQYF
DNA: TGTGCCAGCAGTTACGGGGCTAGCGGGAAAGAGACCCAGTACTTC

J: TRBJ1-2
size: .
V: TRBV7-6
D: TRBD1
CDR3: CASSFTGTGGDYGYTF
DNA: TGTGCCAGCAGCTTCACCGGGACAGGGGGCGACTATGGCTACACCTTC

J: TRBJ2-3
size: .
V: TRBV27
D: TRBD2
CDR3: CASSLLAGGPVTQYF
DNA: TGTGCCAGCAGTCTATTAGCGGGAGGACCGGTTACGCAGTATTTT

J: TRBJ2-3
size: .
V: TRBV5-1
D: TRBD2
CDR3: CASSQLPSGNTDTQYF
DNA: TGCGCCAGCAGCCAACTGCCCAGCGGGAACACAGATACGCAGTATTTT

J: TRBJ1-5
size: few
V: TRBV28
D: .
CDR3: CASSLWAQPQHF
DNA: TGTGCCAGCAGTTTATGGGCCCAGCCCCAGCATTTT

J: TRBJ2-3
size: .
V: TRBV30
D: .
CDR3: CACTTTDTQYF
DNA: TGTGCCTGCACGACAACAGATACGCAGTATTTT

J: TRBJ1-4
size: .
V: TRBV18
D: .
CDR3: CASSPSIGRDEKLFF
DNA: TGTGCCAGCTCACCATCGATAGGTCGGGATGAAAAACTGTTTTTT

J: TRBJ2-3
size: .
V: TRBV19
D: TRBD2
CDR3: CATKRQRGGPDTQYF
DNA: TGTGCCACTAAGAGGCAGCGGGGGGGCCCAGATACGCAGTATTTT

J: TRBJ1-5
size: .
V: TRBV4-3
D: .
CDR3: CASSQDLDRMNSNQPQHF
DNA: TGCGCCAGCAGCCAAGATTTGGACAGAATGAATAGCAATCAGCCCCAGCATTTT

J: TRBJ1-1
size: .
V: TRBV4-2
D: .
CDR3: CASSQEKVGLTEAFF
DNA: TGTGCCAGCAGCCAAGAGAAGGTGGGCCTGACTGAAGCTTTCTTT

J: TRBJ2-3
size: .
V: TRBV5-1
D: TRBD1
CDR3: CASSLAGTGGGDTQYF
DNA: TGCGCCAGCAGCTTGGCCGGGACAGGGGGCGGGGATACGCAGTATTTT

J: TRBJ2-1
size: once
V: TRBV29-1
D: TRBD2
CDR3: CSAWGGTPELYNEQFF
DNA: TGCAGCGCCTGGGGGGGGACCCCAGAGCTGTACAATGAGCAGTTCTTC

J: TRBJ1-2
size: few
V: TRBV2
D: TRBD1
CDR3: CASSERQGKAYGYTF
DNA: TGTGCCAGCAGTGAGCGACAGGGAAAGGCTTATGGCTACACCTTC

J: TRBJ1-2
size: .
V: TRBV5-8
D: TRBD1
CDR3: CASSTRDRDLGYTF
DNA: TGTGCCAGCAGCACCCGGGACAGGGATCTTGGCTACACCTTC